One and the same sample provided the 22 T cell receptor beta chains below, sequenced in a study of blood T cells in healthy people across ages. Alongside a J-beta primer mix, a sample-barcoded 5' primer served in a second PCR lasting roughly 6 to 12 cycles. TCRdb fed the 5' RACE reads into MiXCR, producing one record per CDR3 protein. The sample lists 600,000 to 850,000 distinct CDR3 sequences; roughly 25% were seen once. This sample also appeared in a second study, on T cells of mothers and their children.

The sequencing sample was made of blood. The origin of the receptors is a boy aged 10-17 years in good health.

V gene TRBV7-2 combines with J gene TRBJ1-1, with D uncertain. Trimming cost V 5 bases and J 4 bases, with 8 bases left between them. In germline, CDR1 is SGHTA, CDR2 FQGNSA. The CDR3 spans 12 residues. CDR3 amino acids: CASSPDATEAFF. The CDR3 region has the DNA TGTGCCAGCAGCCCTGATGCCACTGAAGCTTTCTTT.

This clonotype came up a few times. J is TRBJ1-2 and V is TRBV19; D not resolved. V lost 7 bases and J 0 bases, leaving 9 bases between the germline ends. This CDR3 region has 13 residues. Germline-derived CDR1 and CDR2 are LNHDA and SQIVND (reference sequence). CDR3 protein: CASIGKPNYGYTF. The CDR3 bases are TGTGCCAGTATCGGAAAACCTAACTATGGCTACACCTTC.

The chain recombines TRBV14 with TRBJ1-2, with D uncertain. The germline V gene has CDR1 SGHDN and CDR2 FVKESK. The CDR3 loop spans 15 amino acids. Trimming cost V 1 base and J 4 bases, with 13 bases left between them. The CDR3 region has the DNA TGTGCCAGCAGCCAAGGGGGTACCGTACTCTATGGCTACACCTTC. Its translation is CASSQGGTVLYGYTF. Using reference TRBV14 and TRBJ1-2 for the parts outside the CDR3, the full variable domain is EAGVTQFPSHSVIEKGQTVTLRCDPISGHDNLYWYRRVMGKEIKFLLHFVKESKQDESGMPNNRFLAERTGGTYSTLKVQPAELEDSGVYFCASSQGGTVLYGYTFGSGTRLTVV.

This chain's CDR3 is CSATGDRTYEQYF. The CDR3 nucleotides read TGCAGTGCTACAGGGGACAGGACGTACGAGCAGTACTTC. V is TRBV20-1 and J is TRBJ2-7; 8 bases fit TRBD1. Germline values: CDR1 DFQATT, CDR2 SNEGSKA (reference sequence). The CDR3 has 13 amino acids. V shed 4 bases, J shed 4 bases, and the junction held 6 bases outside the gene matches.

The J gene is TRBJ1-6, the V gene TRBV10-1; D is ambiguous. The CDR3 length is 12 residues. The germline V gene encodes CDR1 WNHNN and CDR2 SYGVQD (reference sequence). V shed 10 bases and J shed 6 bases, with 10 bases lying between them. CDR3 region: CATRSGNSPLHF. The CDR3 coding sequence is TGCGCCACCCGAAGCGGTAATTCACCCCTCCACTTT.

This clonotype showed up just a few times. The rearrangement links TRBV7-9 to TRBJ2-2; possibly TRBD1 for D (6 bases). This CDR3 is built from 14 residues. Trimming shortened V by 5 bases and J by 4 bases, and 11 bases separated the two germline ends. Looked up from germline, CDR1 is SEHNR and CDR2 is FQNEAQ (reference sequence). The CDR3 coding sequence is TGTGCCAGCAGCCTCGGACAGTTCACCGGGGAGCTGTTTTTT. It encodes CASSLGQFTGELFF.

This chain uses TRBV6-6 with TRBJ2-7; 8 bases line up with TRBD1. Germline CDR1 MNHNY, CDR2 SVGAGI (reference sequence). This CDR3 is built from 14 residues. V lost 3 bases and J lost 6; bases outside the gene matches: 7. CDR3 nucleotide sequence: TGTGCCAGCAGTTATTATGGACAGGGAGTCGAGCAGTACTTC. Its protein product is CASSYYGQGVEQYF.

This clonotype was observed a few times. The chain employs TRBV12-5 and TRBJ2-7; unclear D gene. Per the germline V gene, CDR1 is LGHNT and CDR2 is FRNRAP. The CDR3 is 15 residues long. Trimming pared 8 bases from V and 3 bases from J, leaving 20 bases between. The chain's CDR3 is CASSPPPGSNYEQYF. For the CDR3, the DNA is TGTGCTAGTAGTCCACCCCCAGGCAGTAACTACGAGCAGTACTTC.

The chain couples TRBV29-1 to TRBJ2-3, with D unclear. The V gene's germline CDR1 is SQVTM and CDR2 ANQGSEA. V dropped 6 bases and J dropped 0 bases, with 13 bases sitting between them. The CDR3 has 14 residues. CDR3 DNA: TGCAGCGTCCTCGGAACCCCTAGCACAGATACGCAGTATTTT. As protein: CSVLGTPSTDTQYF.

This clonotype was observed a few times. This chain connects TRBV2 to TRBJ2-2, with TRBD2 identical over 12 bases. Germline V gene lookup returns CDR1 SNHLY and CDR2 FYNNEI. This CDR3 comprises 16 residues. With V trimmed by 2 bases and J by 5 bases, 3 bases remained unmatched. CDR3 sequence: CASSELLAGGTGELFF. The CDR3 DNA sequence: TGTGCCAGCAGTGAACTGCTAGCGGGAGGGACCGGGGAGCTGTTTTTT. Looking up the rest from reference TRBV2 and TRBJ2-2 gives the full variable domain: EPEVTQTPSHQVTQMGQEVILRCVPISNHLYFYWYRQILGQKVEFLVSFYNNEISEKSEIFDDQFSVERPDGSNFTLKIRSTKLEDSAMYFCASSELLAGGTGELFFGEGSRLTVL.

This chain's CDR3 is CASSYTQGDYGYTF. As DNA, the CDR3 is TGTGCCAGCAGTTACACACAGGGGGACTATGGCTACACCTTC. J is TRBJ1-2 and V is TRBV7-2; 8 bases line up with TRBD1. In germline, CDR1 is SGHTA, CDR2 FQGNSA. The CDR3 length is 14 residues. J was trimmed by 3 bases and V by 6 bases; bases with no gene match: 6.

The chain links TRBV6-5 to TRBJ1-4; D is possibly TRBD1 (6 bases). The CDR3 contains 14 residues. Germline V lookup: CDR1 MNHEY, CDR2 SVGAGI. V lost 7 bases to trimming and J lost 8 bases, with 17 bases between them. The CDR3 coding sequence is TGTGCCAGCACCCCTACAGGGTTGTACGAAAAACTGTTTTTT. Its translation: CASTPTGLYEKLFF.

This sequence joins TRBV5-1 and TRBJ1-1; D remains unclear. CDR1 is SGHRS and CDR2 is YFSETQ in the germline V gene. The V end was cut by 4 bases, the J end by 2 bases, with 18 bases between. This CDR3 comprises 16 residues. The CDR3 protein is CASSPNFRGSNTEAFF. The CDR3 DNA follows: TGCGCCAGCAGCCCGAATTTTAGAGGGTCAAACACTGAAGCTTTCTTT.

The chain joins TRBV3-1 to TRBJ1-2, with D perhaps TRBD1 (6 bases). Germline-derived CDR1 and CDR2 are LGHDT and YNNKEL (reference sequence). The CDR3 covers 18 residues. V was cut by 2 bases and J by 5 bases, with 24 bases left in between. The CDR3 spells CASSQLRSGQPGKYGYTF. As DNA, the CDR3 is TGTGCCAGCAGCCAATTACGGAGCGGACAGCCGGGAAAATATGGCTACACCTTC.

This clonotype showed up just a few times. J is TRBJ2-7 and V is TRBV29-1, with TRBD2 matching over 14 bases. Germline V gene lookup returns CDR1 SQVTM and CDR2 ANQGSEA. The CDR3 runs to 16 residues. V lost 6 bases, J lost 4 bases, and 11 bases stayed unmatched. The CDR3: CSVGPGLAGVAYEQYF. The CDR3 DNA reads TGCAGCGTGGGGCCGGGACTAGCGGGAGTGGCTTACGAGCAGTACTTC.

This clonotype was seen more than once but under ten times. The genes are TRBV28 and TRBJ2-3; 7 bases align to TRBD2. After removal of 6 bases from V and 3 bases from J, the junction contained 18 bases not matched to a gene. Germline CDR1 reads MDHEN; CDR2 reads SYDVKM. The CDR3 covers 18 residues. CDR3 bases: TGTGCCAGCAGCTCGCCCTGGGAGGGGAGGGGCGGGACAGATACGCAGTATTTT. Protein product: CASSSPWEGRGGTDTQYF.

This clonotype was recorded at least ten times. The chain joins TRBV6-6 to TRBJ2-3; D ambiguous. Trimming stripped 3 bases from V and 0 bases from J, with 4 bases between. The CDR3 is 13 residues long. Germline values: CDR1 MNHNY, CDR2 SVGAGI (reference sequence). Here the CDR3 reads CASSYSSTDTQYF. The CDR3 DNA reads TGTGCCAGCAGTTATTCTAGCACAGATACGCAGTATTTT.

This clonotype was recorded once. This chain links TRBV5-1 with TRBJ2-5; the D gene is possibly TRBD1 (5 bases). The CDR3 is 15 residues long. V shed 4 bases and J shed 9 bases, with 22 bases lying between them. Germline CDR1 and CDR2: SGHRS and YFSETQ. This CDR3 reads CASSESWGSNGAQYF. CDR3 DNA: TGCGCCAGCAGCGAATCGTGGGGCAGCAACGGCGCCCAGTACTTC.

This clonotype occurred a few times. The chain links TRBV29-1 to TRBJ2-7; TRBD1 matches at 7 bases. Germline CDR1 and CDR2: SQVTM and ANQGSEA. Trimming removed 3 bases from V and 5 bases from J; junction bases left unmatched: 7. This CDR3 is built from 13 residues. CDR3 loop: CSVELGQGDEQYF. CDR3 in DNA: TGCAGCGTTGAGTTGGGGCAGGGGGACGAGCAGTACTTC.

This rearrangement joins TRBV6-5 to TRBJ2-3, with D perhaps matching TRBD1 (6 bases). V was clipped by 5 bases and J by 5 bases, with 14 bases between them. The CDR3 consists of 14 residues. Germline V gene sequence: CDR1 MNHEY, CDR2 SVGAGI. The DNA of the CDR3 is TGTGCCAGCAGTGTCAGACAGGCTGGAGATACGCAGTATTTT. Protein: CASSVRQAGDTQYF.

This rearrangement joins TRBV13 to TRBJ2-5; 10 positions match TRBD1. Germline-derived CDR1 and CDR2 are PRHDT and FYEKMQ (reference sequence). The CDR3 is 15 residues long. J was trimmed by 2 bases and V by 3 bases; bases with no gene match: 3. The CDR3 reads CASSFGQGEQETQYF. For the CDR3, the DNA is TGTGCCAGCAGCTTCGGACAGGGGGAGCAAGAGACCCAGTACTTC.

This clonotype has more than one count but fewer than ten. The rearrangement uses TRBV12-3 or TRBV12-4 and TRBJ1-2; a possible D gene is TRBD1 (6 bases). The length of the CDR3 is 14 residues. Deletions cut 0 bases from V and 8 bases from J, with 13 bases between. In DNA form, the CDR3 reads TGTGCCAGCAGTTTAGCCCCCTCAGGGGACGGCTACACCTTC. Translating it yields CASSLAPSGDGYTF.